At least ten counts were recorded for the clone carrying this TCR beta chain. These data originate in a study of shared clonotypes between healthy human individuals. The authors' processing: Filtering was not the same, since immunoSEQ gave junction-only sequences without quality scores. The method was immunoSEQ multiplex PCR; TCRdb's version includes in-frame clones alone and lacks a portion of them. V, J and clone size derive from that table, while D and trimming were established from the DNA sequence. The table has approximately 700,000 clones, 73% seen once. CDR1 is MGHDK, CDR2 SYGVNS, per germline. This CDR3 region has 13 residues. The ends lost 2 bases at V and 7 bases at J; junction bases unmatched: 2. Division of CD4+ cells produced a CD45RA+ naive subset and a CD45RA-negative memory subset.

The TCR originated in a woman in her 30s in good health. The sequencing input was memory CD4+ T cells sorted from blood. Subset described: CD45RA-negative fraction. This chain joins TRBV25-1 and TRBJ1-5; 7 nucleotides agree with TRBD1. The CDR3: CASSEKGAQPQHF. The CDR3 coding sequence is TGTGCCAGCAGTGAAAAGGGGGCCCAGCCCCAGCATTTT. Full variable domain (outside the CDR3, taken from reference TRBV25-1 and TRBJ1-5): EADIYQTPRYLVIGTGKKITLECSQTMGHDKMYWYQQDPGMELHLIHYSYGVNSTEKGDLSSESTVSRIRTEHFPLTLESARPSHTSQYLCASSEKGAQPQHFGDGTRLSIL.